Listed here is a single T cell receptor beta chain. Its antigen is still unknown. The CDR3 is made up of 18 amino acids. In germline, CDR1 is PRHDT, CDR2 FYEKMQ (reference sequence). J was trimmed by 3 bases and V by 5 bases; bases with no gene match: 18. Here immunoSEQ multiplex PCR was the method, and the copy in TCRdb shows in-frame clones only, minus some. The sample lists 100,000 to 150,000 clones, around 89% occurring once. This sample was taken from a study of T cells in localized non-small cell lung cancer. Notes on the study in general: In the blood, greater T cell density corresponded to longer overall survival. Compared with tumor, uninvolved adjacent lung displayed greater T cell clonality, ranking highest overall.

Sequenced material: peripheral blood, taken before any cancer treatment. This sequence was found in a female donor older than 55 with stage I lung adenocarcinoma. This chain links TRBV13 with TRBJ2-7; 8 bases fit TRBD2. For the CDR3, the DNA is TGTGCCAGCAGCCCACCCCCGGAATTTGCTCGGGAGGGCTACGAGCAGTACTTC. It is translated as CASSPPPEFAREGYEQYF.